The 16 T cell receptor beta chains given below trace back to one sample, sequenced in a study of regulatory T cells in long-lasting Graves disease. Time point given: newly diagnosed GD, antithyroid drugs for less than 3 months. From PBMCs, RNA was extracted and then used to make the TCR library. With iRepertoire HTBI primers and Arm-PCR of CDR3 regions, TCR beta libraries were built. TCRdb re-called the multiplex PCR reads through MiXCR, storing one row per CDR3 protein. The sample includes about 470,000 distinct CDR3 sequences, 15% to 20% of them seen just once. These data are also associated with another study on T cells in Graves' hyperthyroidism and ophthalmopathy.

The sample in question was peripheral blood mononuclear cells (PBMCs), obtained at new diagnosis, from a patient treated with antithyroid drugs. The receptors shown here come from a man aged 40-50 years with Graves disease.

The rearrangement joins TRBV29-1 to TRBJ2-7, with 12 bases fitting TRBD2. V shed 1 base, J shed 2 bases, and the junction held 12 bases outside the gene matches. Germline V lookup: CDR1 SQVTM, CDR2 ANQGSEA. This CDR3 has 18 residues. DNA for the CDR3: TGCAGCGTTGAAGTTCAACTAGCGGGAGGTGTGCGGGCCTACGAGCAGTACTTC. Translating gives CSVEVQLAGGVRAYEQYF.

On this clonotype itself: A far larger clone is a single base away, which makes a read error likely. The chain couples TRBV12-3 or TRBV12-4 to TRBJ2-1; D gene uncertain. This CDR3 spans 12 amino acids. V lost 5 bases and J lost 10, with 12 bases in between. The CDR3 nucleotides are TGTGCCAGCAGTCCCACAGTCCAAGAGCAGTTCTTC. Encoded protein: CASSPTVQEQFF.

This clonotype was seen a handful of times. The chain carries TRBV7-9 and TRBJ2-7, with a tentative D call TRBD2 (6 bases). From germline, CDR1 is SEHNR and CDR2 FQNEAQ (reference sequence). The CDR3 loop spans 15 amino acids. V was trimmed by 5 bases and J by 3 bases, leaving 17 bases between them. The CDR3 sequence: CASSPTASAYYEQYF. The CDR3 DNA follows: TGTGCCAGCAGCCCTACGGCTAGCGCGTACTACGAGCAGTACTTC.

The table lists this clonotype with many counts. This chain joins TRBV28 and TRBJ1-5; D uncertain. The CDR3 runs 15 residues. Germline CDR1 is MDHEN and CDR2 is SYDVKM. The V end lost 5 bases, the J end lost 8 bases, and 19 bases lay between the germline ends. Here the CDR3 DNA reads TGTGCCAGCAGTGTCTCGCCCTCCCTTGGGAAGCCCCAGCATTTT. As protein: CASSVSPSLGKPQHF.

This clonotype was picked up many times. The gene calls are TRBV7-8 and TRBJ2-5, with D perhaps assigned TRBD1 or TRBD2 (5 bases each). The germline V gene encodes CDR1 SGHVS and CDR2 FQNEAQ. V shed 4 bases and J shed 5 bases, with 14 bases lying between them. CDR3 length: 14 amino acids. CDR3: CASSSRRGVETQYF. The CDR3 DNA is TGTGCCAGCAGCTCCCGCCGAGGGGTTGAGACCCAGTACTTC.

This clonotype was counted at least ten times. This chain links TRBV20-1 with TRBJ2-7; the match to TRBD2 covers 16 bases. With 6 bases clipped from V and 12 bases from J, the junction kept 11 bases outside the gene matches. This CDR3 spans 14 amino acids. Germline CDR1 reads DFQATT; CDR2 reads SNEGSKA (reference sequence). Here the CDR3 reads CSAYQGLAGGGWYF. The CDR3 bases are TGCAGTGCCTACCAGGGACTAGCGGGAGGGGGGTGGTACTTC.

Ten or more counts support this clonotype. The V gene is TRBV19, the J gene TRBJ1-5; 10 bases map to TRBD1. The CDR3 length is 16 residues. CDR1 and CDR2 from the germline V gene are LNHDA and SQIVND (reference sequence). V shed 5 bases and J 5 bases; nucleotides not matched to a gene: 9. CDR3 sequence (DNA): TGTGCCAGTAGTGCCCCCGGGACAGGGGATTATCAGCCCCAGCATTTT. Translation gives CASSAPGTGDYQPQHF.

This clonotype was picked up a small number of times. V gene TRBV29-1 combines with J gene TRBJ2-1; the D call may be TRBD1 or TRBD2 (5 bases each). V lost 6 bases and J 0 bases, leaving 12 bases between the germline ends. CDR1 is SQVTM, CDR2 ANQGSEA, per germline. CDR3 length equals 14 residues. CDR3 in amino acids: CSVNWGISYNEQFF. The CDR3 bases are TGCAGCGTAAATTGGGGGATCTCCTACAATGAGCAGTTCTTC.

This clonotype was recorded at least ten times. The chain carries TRBV10-3 and TRBJ2-6, with D tentatively TRBD1 (5 bases). Trimming stripped 10 bases from V and 3 bases from J, with 19 bases between. The CDR3 runs 16 residues. From germline, CDR1 is ENHRY and CDR2 SYGVKD. The CDR3 sequence: CATQGWGGLGANVLTF. The CDR3, as DNA: TGTGCCACCCAGGGCTGGGGCGGTCTTGGGGCCAACGTCCTGACTTTC.

This clonotype was picked up a small number of times. The rearrangement uses TRBV28 and TRBJ2-5; 9 bases are shared with TRBD2. Unmatched junction bases numbered 8, after V lost 6 bases and J lost 6 bases. There are 14 residues in the CDR3. Germline CDR1 is MDHEN and CDR2 is SYDVKM. CDR3 nucleotides: TGTGCCAGCAGCCTTAGCGGGAGTAGCAAGACCCAGTACTTC. Translation gives CASSLSGSSKTQYF. Based on the CDR3 plus reference TRBV28 and TRBJ2-5, the full variable domain is DVKVTQSSRYLVKRTGEKVFLECVQDMDHENMFWYRQDPGLGLRLIYFSYDVKMKEKGDIPEGYSVSREKKERFSLILESASTNQTSMYLCASSLSGSSKTQYFGPGTRLLVL.

The V and J genes are TRBV12-3 or TRBV12-4 and TRBJ2-3, with D tentatively TRBD1 or TRBD2 (5 bases each). This CDR3 spans 15 amino acids. The germline V and J ends were trimmed by 1 base and 3 bases, with 11 bases remaining between them. CDR3 sequence: CASSLGGLATDTQYF. In DNA form, the CDR3 reads TGTGCCAGCAGTTTAGGGGGGTTGGCGACAGATACGCAGTATTTT.

The rearrangement links TRBV20-1 to TRBJ2-7; the match to TRBD2 covers 9 bases. This CDR3 is built from 14 residues. Per the germline V gene, CDR1 is DFQATT and CDR2 is SNEGSKA (reference sequence). The junction had 2 bases not matched to a gene; V was cut back by 2 bases and J by 0 bases. The CDR3 nucleotides are TGCAGTGCTAGACTAGCGGGGAGCTCCTACGAGCAGTACTTC. Protein: CSARLAGSSYEQYF.

The table lists this clonotype with many counts. The V call is TRBV30, the J call TRBJ2-4, with a tentative D call TRBD1 (5 bases). CDR3 size: 15 residues. V was clipped by 4 bases and J by 0 bases, with 13 bases between them. CDR1 is GTSNPN and CDR2 is SVGIG in the germline V gene (reference sequence). The CDR3 is CAWMLQGSAKNIQYF. As DNA, the CDR3 is TGTGCCTGGATGCTTCAGGGATCAGCCAAAAACATTCAGTACTTC. The entire variable domain, with the rest obtained from reference TRBV30 and TRBJ2-4, is as follows: SQTIHQWPATLVQPVGSPLSLECTVEGTSNPNLYWYRQAAGRGLQLLFYSVGIGQISSEVPQNLSASRPQDRQFILSSKKLLLSDSGFYLCAWMLQGSAKNIQYFGAGTRLSVL.

This clonotype has at least ten counts. This chain uses TRBV7-8 with TRBJ2-7; D perhaps matches TRBD1 (6 bases). Germline V CDR1 and CDR2: SGHVS, FQNEAQ. Trimming cost V 5 bases and J 5 bases, with 22 bases left between them. This CDR3 region has 16 residues. The CDR3 is CASSGQWGSPMDEQYF. The CDR3 coding sequence is TGTGCCAGCAGCGGACAGTGGGGGAGCCCCATGGACGAGCAGTACTTC.

This clonotype appeared many times. The chain is built from TRBV7-9 and TRBJ2-2; 10 positions match TRBD2. Germline trimming cut 5 bases from V and 4 bases from J; bases unmatched to any gene: 7. The CDR3 sequence is 16 residues long. Germline CDR1 SEHNR, CDR2 FQNEAQ (reference sequence). CDR3 nucleotide sequence: TGTGCCAGCAGCCGACAGCGGGAGGGCCGCACCGGGGAGCTGTTTTTT. Amino acid sequence: CASSRQREGRTGELFF.

This clonotype has only a few counts. The chain employs TRBV7-8 and TRBJ1-6; D not resolved. V lost 4 bases and J lost 4, with 8 bases in between. There are 14 residues in the CDR3. Per germline, CDR1 SGHVS and CDR2 FQNEAQ. This CDR3 reads CASSSTQYNSPLHF. In DNA, the CDR3 is TGTGCCAGCAGCTCCACCCAGTATAATTCACCCCTCCACTTT.